This T cell receptor (beta chain) was retrieved from a study of CD8+CD57+ T cells in acquired aplastic anemia. About the research overall: Recorded DNA amounts for sorted CD4+ and CD8+ cells had an average of approximately 3 ug.

Trimming stripped 4 bases from V and 0 bases from J, with 7 bases between. The CDR3 loop spans 13 amino acids. CDR1 DFQATT and CDR2 SNEGSKA come from the germline V gene (reference sequence). Study findings and constraints: A significant difference in CD8+ Simpson's diversity between patients and controls was not found. Almost 30 shared CD8+ CDR3s appeared highly expressed within patients' immunodominant clones.

This clonotype was counted at least ten times. Its antigen remains unknown. Both TCR beta VDJ combination and CDR3 sequence profiling were carried out. Genomic DNA was the template for this profiling. TCRdb re-derived calls from the reads in MiXCR, one entry per CDR3 protein. Among some 150,000 distinct CDR3 sequences listed, roughly two fifths were seen once. The sequenced sample was sorted CD4+, CD8+, or CD8+CD57+ T cells (not recorded which) from PBMCs. The sequence was obtained from a human donor in good health, serving as a control. The chain recombines TRBV20-1 with TRBJ2-1; D is unresolved. DNA of the CDR3: TGCAGTGCTATGCGTAGCTCCTACAATGAGCAGTTCTTC. It specifies CSAMRSSYNEQFF.